The 5 T cell receptor beta chains given below trace back to one sample, sequenced in a study of CD8+ T cells in alopecia areata. Treatment meaning: oral pan-JAK inhibitor, 5-10 mg twice daily. Sequencing relied on a cDNA template that was reverse transcribed from extracted RNA. Sequencing was performed with immunoSEQ multiplex PCR; in TCRdb, only in-frame clones are kept and a portion is missing. In the table there are roughly 210,000 clones, roughly 40% of which are singletons. Material: CD4+ T cells sorted from blood, obtained at roughly week 36, from a patient treated with tofacitinib. Source of these receptors: a human donor with alopecia areata.

CDR3 in DNA: TGTGCCAGCAGCTTAAAACAGGGGGTGATCCGTAAGGAGTACTTC. This translates into CASSLKQGVIRKEYF. This rearrangement joins TRBV28 to TRBJ2-5; 8 bases map to TRBD1. The V gene end was trimmed by 6 bases and the J gene end by 12 bases; junction bases not matched to a gene: 18. The length of the CDR3 is 15 residues. The germline gives CDR1 MDHEN, CDR2 SYDVKM.

This chain joins TRBV29-1 and TRBJ2-5; 9 bases line up with TRBD1. V lost 7 bases to trimming and J lost 5 bases; unmatched junction nucleotides: 8. The V gene's germline CDR1 is SQVTM and CDR2 ANQGSEA. CDR3 length equals 13 residues. This CDR3 reads CSDEQGASETQYF. CDR3 in DNA: TGCAGCGACGAACAGGGGGCGAGTGAGACCCAGTACTTC. The full variable domain, with the rest looked up from reference TRBV29-1 and TRBJ2-5, is SAVISQKPSRDICQRGTSLTIQCQVDSQVTMMFWYRQQPGQSLTLIATANQGSEATYESGFVIDKFPISRPNLTFSTLTVSNMSPEDSSIYLCSDEQGASETQYFGPGTRLLVL.

This clone was seen more than once but under ten times. V and J are TRBV29-1 and TRBJ2-4; D remains ambiguous. Germline CDR1 SQVTM, CDR2 ANQGSEA. The CDR3 runs to 14 residues. Trimming took off 4 bases at V and 0 bases at J, with 10 bases between the two ends. The CDR3 reads CSVVRILAKNIQYF. In DNA, the CDR3 is TGCAGCGTTGTCAGAATCTTAGCCAAAAACATTCAGTACTTC.

This clone came up many times. This chain uses TRBV15 with TRBJ1-1; the D gene is possibly TRBD1 (5 bases). The V gene lost 0 bases and the J gene lost 8 bases, with 10 bases spanning the gap. This CDR3 is 13 amino acids long. Germline V gives CDR1 LNHNV, CDR2 YYDKDF (reference sequence). The CDR3 DNA reads TGTGCCACCAGCAGAGATCCCCAGGGAGAAGCTTTCTTT. Amino acid sequence: CATSRDPQGEAFF.

The genes are TRBV5-1 and TRBJ2-5; possibly TRBD2 for D (6 bases). The germline V and J ends were trimmed by 4 bases and 5 bases, with 9 bases remaining between them. Germline V gene sequence: CDR1 SGHRS, CDR2 YFSETQ. This CDR3 has 12 residues. CDR3 sequence reads: CASSGGWETQYF. Here the CDR3 DNA reads TGCGCCAGCAGCGGAGGGTGGGAGACCCAGTACTTC.